The 9 T cell receptor beta chains in this list originate from one sample, sequenced in a study of graft-versus-host responses after intestinal transplantation. These TCRs are of unknown antigen specificity. The table came from immunoSEQ multiplex PCR; TCRdb's copy has only in-frame clones and leaves some out. The sample yields around 97,000 clones, approximately 94% seen once. The sample in question was unstimulated CD8+ T cells sorted from spleen or lymph node cells, obtained before intestinal transplant. The receptors originated from a human donor who received an intestinal transplant.

The chain combines TRBV29-1 with TRBJ2-1; the D is unclear. Trimming pared 6 bases from V and 10 bases from J, leaving 19 bases between. The CDR3 extends over 13 amino acids. Germline V gives CDR1 SQVTM, CDR2 ANQGSEA. This CDR3 reads CSVPRGGTDEQFF. The CDR3 nucleotides read TGCAGCGTCCCGCGTGGTGGAACAGACGAGCAGTTCTTC.

This clone has just one count. The CDR3, as DNA: TGCGCCAGCAGCCCCGGGACCTCCTACGAGCAGTACTTC. It yields the protein CASSPGTSYEQYF. This chain joins TRBV10-2 and TRBJ2-7, with D possibly called TRBD1 or TRBD2 (5 bases each). The V gene lost 6 bases and the J gene lost 0 bases, with 9 bases spanning the gap. The CDR3 is 13 amino acids. The germline V gene encodes CDR1 WSHSY and CDR2 SAAADI.

V and J are TRBV27 and TRBJ2-5; a possible D gene is TRBD2 (5 bases). Germline assignment: CDR1 MNHEY and CDR2 SMNVEV (reference sequence). The CDR3 is made up of 14 amino acids. The V end lost 6 bases, the J end lost 4 bases, and 15 bases lay between the germline ends. The CDR3 coding sequence is TGTGCCAGCAGACTTGGTCGCGCGGGAGAGACCCAGTACTTC. Its translation is CASRLGRAGETQYF.

The chain is built from TRBV29-1 and TRBJ2-1, with 10 bases identical to TRBD1. Trimming took 3 bases from V and 6 from J; bases not matched to a gene: 8. This CDR3 region has 15 residues. Germline V CDR1 and CDR2: SQVTM, ANQGSEA. The CDR3 is CSVDKGQGISNEQFF. The CDR3 DNA follows: TGCAGCGTTGACAAGGGACAGGGGATATCCAATGAGCAGTTCTTC.

This chain links TRBV13 with TRBJ2-3; 7 bases map to TRBD2. The CDR3 spans 18 residues. The junction had 16 bases not matched to a gene; V was cut back by 2 bases and J by 5 bases. Germline values: CDR1 PRHDT, CDR2 FYEKMQ (reference sequence). CDR3 sequence: CASSLLWGGRLGIDTQYF. CDR3 coding DNA: TGTGCCAGCAGCTTATTATGGGGGGGGAGGTTGGGCATAGATACGCAGTATTTT.

For the CDR3, the DNA is TGCGCCAGCAGCGAACTTATTAATCAGCCCCAGCATTTT. It encodes CASSELINQPQHF. V is TRBV4-1 and J is TRBJ1-5, with no clear D. With 5 bases removed from V and 4 bases from J, the gap between germline ends came to 9 bases. Germline V CDR1 and CDR2: MGHRA, YSYEKL. The CDR3 runs to 13 residues.

This clone showed up just once. The chain recombines TRBV5-1 with TRBJ2-5; TRBD1 aligns across 7 bases. The better agreement between TRBJ2-7 and the DNA end casts doubt on the J call. The CDR3 has 15 amino acids. The V gene's germline CDR1 is SGHRS and CDR2 YFSETQ. The CDR3 DNA reads as TGCGCCAGTTTCGACAGGGAAAAGGGTTCCTACGAGCAGTACTTC. Translated: CASFDREKGSYEQYF.

This chain connects TRBV7-9 to TRBJ2-7, with no clear D. Germline values: CDR1 SEHNR, CDR2 FQNEAQ (reference sequence). Trimming removed 1 base at V and 5 bases at J, with 18 bases between. The CDR3 runs 16 residues. This chain's CDR3 is CASSLVDHGRSHEQYF. The CDR3 DNA is TGTGCCAGCAGCTTAGTCGACCACGGACGTTCCCACGAGCAGTACTTC. Looking up the rest from reference TRBV7-9 and TRBJ2-7 gives the full variable domain: DTGVSQNPRHKITKRGQNVTFRCDPISEHNRLYWYRQTLGQGPEFLTYFQNEAQLEKSRLLSDRFSAERPKGSFSTLEIQRTEQGDSAMYLCASSLVDHGRSHEQYFGPGTRLTVT.

This clone was counted between two and nine times. The chain uses TRBV5-6 and TRBJ1-4; D may be TRBD1 (6 bases). This CDR3 has 14 amino acids. Trimming removed 4 bases at V and 5 bases at J, with 12 bases between. CDR1 SGHDT and CDR2 YYEEEE come from the germline V gene. As DNA, the CDR3 is TGTGCCAGCAGCAAAGGACAGACAAATGAAAAACTGTTTTTT. This sequence encodes CASSKGQTNEKLFF. Using reference TRBV5-6 and TRBJ1-4 for the parts outside the CDR3, the full variable domain is DAGVTQSPTHLIKTRGQQVTLRCSPKSGHDTVSWYQQALGQGPQFIFQYYEEEERQRGNFPDRFSGHQFPNYSSELNVNALLLGDSALYLCASSKGQTNEKLFFGSGTQLSVL.